The 5 T cell receptor beta chains listed next were all sequenced from one sample in a study of cytomegalovirus exposure and HLA in healthy donors. Assay: immunoSEQ multiplex PCR; the TCRdb copy retains only in-frame clones and omits some. Among approximately 210,000 clones listed, 88% were seen once. Sequencing was carried out using PBMCs. Receptors were obtained from a woman aged 18-35 years in good health and CMV-seronegative.

This clone was seen a few times. This rearrangement joins TRBV7-9 to TRBJ1-1; TRBD1 matches 8 bases. This CDR3 region has 15 residues. Germline V gene lookup returns CDR1 SEHNR and CDR2 FQNEAQ (reference sequence). V trimming: 5 bases; J trimming: 3 bases; junction bases outside the gene matches: 8. CDR3 nucleotides: TGTGCCAGCAGCCCCGAGCAGGGGGCGGACACTGAAGCTTTCTTT. Translating it yields CASSPEQGADTEAFF.

This clone showed up just once. The chain employs TRBV5-4 and TRBJ1-2; D remains ambiguous. V was shortened by 0 bases and J by 7 bases, with 22 bases between the two germline ends. Germline V gene lookup returns CDR1 SGHNT and CDR2 YYREEE (reference sequence). The CDR3 length is 17 residues. CDR3 DNA: TGTGCCAGCAGCTTGGACCCCCCCCGGAGGGCTCTAGCTGGCTACACCTTC. Protein: CASSLDPPRRALAGYTF.

The chain recombines TRBV11-3 with TRBJ2-7; D may be TRBD1 (5 bases). Per the germline V gene, CDR1 is SGHNT and CDR2 is YENEEA. Trimming shortened V by 1 base and J by 3 bases, and 13 bases separated the two germline ends. The CDR3 sequence is 15 residues long. The CDR3 nucleotides are TGTGCCAGCAGCTTAGCTGCAGGGAACGGCTACGAGCAGTACTTC. Residues: CASSLAAGNGYEQYF.

The J gene is TRBJ2-7, the V gene TRBV6-1; D gene uncertain. The CDR3 has 12 amino acids. Germline loops: CDR1 MNHNS, CDR2 SASEGT. The V and J ends lost 3 bases and 2 bases respectively, with 5 bases between them. CDR3 sequence: CASSDSPYEQYF. CDR3 nucleotide sequence: TGTGCCAGCAGTGACAGTCCCTACGAGCAGTACTTC.

The chain combines TRBV9 with TRBJ1-2; perhaps TRBD1 as D (5 bases). CDR1 is SGDLS and CDR2 is YYNGEE in the germline V gene. The CDR3 extends over 16 amino acids. The V and J ends lost 3 bases and 5 bases respectively, with 20 bases between them. The CDR3 here is CASSGLPGRVEYGYTF. CDR3 DNA: TGTGCCAGCAGCGGACTCCCGGGCAGGGTAGAATATGGCTACACCTTC.